The present T cell receptor (beta chain) was sequenced within a study of CD4 T cells in relation to SARS-CoV-2 and coronaviruses. General study findings and limits: In roughly 60% of donors, memory CD4+ clonotypes crossrecognized SARS-CoV-2 and at least one common cold coronavirus spike.

Using immunoSEQ multiplex PCR, the repertoire was profiled, and TCRdb retains in-frame clones only, with some absent. The table includes about 23,000 clones, around 76% detected once. Unexposed donor CD4+ T cells date from about 2010-2018, before the COVID-19 pandemic. The cells were cultured for under twelve days before CD4+ T cells were isolated. To note about this clone: The target antigen is unknown.

The CDR3 extends over 15 amino acids. The germline gives CDR1 MNHEY, CDR2 SVGAGI. The V gene end was trimmed by 6 bases and the J gene end by 8 bases; junction bases not matched to a gene: 11. Material: CD4+ T cells from PBMCs, cultured in vitro. The J gene is TRBJ2-2, the V gene TRBV6-5; 8 nucleotides line up with TRBD2. The clonotype comes from a human donor in good health. This CDR3 reads CASSDPSGSGGELFF. CDR3 DNA: TGTGCCAGCAGCGACCCTAGCGGGTCAGGAGGGGAGCTGTTTTTT.